Below, one T cell receptor beta chain is given with its context. Its antigen is unidentified. This record comes from a study of cytomegalovirus exposure and HLA in healthy donors. The overall study: About 85 million unique TCR sequences came from HLA-typed donors in an early release. Notes on the study in general: Clonal expansion was found to be greater in HLA-associated TCR beta chains than in equally common others in a later analysis. Per published accounts, TCR beta sequences correctly predicted the HLA-A and HLA-B alleles of most subjects.

The study ran its PCR with 60 Vbeta and 13 Jbeta primers. Method: immunoSEQ multiplex PCR; TCRdb's copy keeps in-frame clones and lacks some. This table holds 200,000 to 250,000 clones. Per the germline V gene, CDR1 is SGHTA and CDR2 is FQGNSA. The CDR3 runs to 14 residues. V was shortened by 5 bases and J by 8 bases, with 15 bases between the two germline ends. Sequencing was done on a sample of PBMCs. The V call is TRBV7-2, the J call TRBJ1-4; D gene uncertain. This TCR came from a girl aged 2 to 10 in good health and CMV-seropositive. The CDR3, as DNA: TGTGCCAGCAGCGCGGCACCCATTGGGGAAAAACTGTTTTTT. It specifies CASSAAPIGEKLFF.